This TCR beta chain was sequenced in a study of blood T cells in healthy people across ages. Combining a sample-barcoded 5' primer with a J-beta primer mix, a second PCR ran for roughly 6 to 12 cycles. TCRdb recomputed calls from the 5' RACE reads with MiXCR, one row per CDR3 protein. The table records about 800,000 distinct CDR3 sequences, around 50% of them present only once. Isolation per sample recovered at least 6 million PBMCs. The CDR3 has 13 amino acids. The ends lost 5 bases at V and 5 bases at J; junction bases unmatched: 5. Per the germline V gene, CDR1 is PRHDT and CDR2 is FYEKMQ (reference sequence). As for this clonotype: A much larger clone differs by one base, so this may be a read error.

The TCR comes from a man older than 75 in good health. The chain combines TRBV13 with TRBJ2-7, with 8 nucleotides matching TRBD1. The sample taken for sequencing was blood. The CDR3 loop is CASSQDRDDEQYF. In nucleotides, the CDR3 is TGTGCCAGCAGCCAGGACAGGGATGACGAGCAGTACTTC. Combining the CDR3 with reference TRBV13 and TRBJ2-7 gives the whole variable domain AAGVIQSPRHLIKEKRETATLKCYPIPRHDTVYWYQQGPGQDPQFLISFYEKMQSDKGSIPDRFSAQQFSDYHSELNMSSLELGDSALYFCASSQDRDDEQYFGPGTRLTVT.